The 26 T cell receptor beta chains listed next were all sequenced from one sample in a study of blood T cell repertoires in COVID-19 (dated by TCRdb to the early 2020s). Library creation used the immunoSEQ multiplex PCR assay. Held by TCRdb, this immuneACCESS table contains in-frame sequences only and omits some clones. Under half of the omission traces to an unresolved V gene where checked; the cause of the rest is unknown. A total of about 370,000 clones appear in this sample, 90% of them only once. The ten largest make up around 7% of the sample. Specimen: peripheral blood. The receptors derive from a man between 18 and 29 years old with active or convalescent COVID-19.

The rearrangement links TRBV27 to TRBJ2-3; maybe TRBD1 (5 bases). The CDR3 is made up of 15 amino acids. Trimming removed 4 bases from V and 5 bases from J, with 16 bases in between. Germline V gene sequence: CDR1 MNHEY, CDR2 SMNVEV (reference sequence). The CDR3: CASSSNRWVRDTQYF. The CDR3 nucleotides are TGTGCCAGCAGTTCGAACAGGTGGGTCAGAGATACGCAGTATTTT.

The V gene is TRBV27, the J gene TRBJ1-2, with D uncertain. Trimming removed 5 bases from V and 8 bases from J, with 12 bases in between. Germline V gene sequence: CDR1 MNHEY, CDR2 SMNVEV (reference sequence). The CDR3 sequence is 12 residues long. CDR3 amino acids: CASSPGGPGYTF. The CDR3 bases are TGTGCCAGCAGTCCCGGCGGGCCCGGCTACACCTTC.

This clone appeared once. The chain combines TRBV12-3 or TRBV12-4 with TRBJ2-3; 8 bases are shared with TRBD1. The CDR3 runs to 13 residues. V lost 7 bases and J lost 7; bases outside the gene matches: 7. CDR3 DNA: TGTGCCAGCAACAGGGGGAATATGAATACGCAGTATTTT. Translated, it gives CASNRGNMNTQYF.

The chain couples TRBV7-2 to TRBJ2-7; 7 nucleotides match TRBD1. The trim removed 5 bases at V and 4 bases at J, leaving 14 bases unmatched. CDR3 length equals 16 residues. Per the germline V gene, CDR1 is SGHTA and CDR2 is FQGNSA. CDR3 nucleotides: TGTGCCAGCAGCCAACCTAGGGGGCAGGGGGAATACGAGCAGTACTTC. It yields the protein CASSQPRGQGEYEQYF.

The chain recombines TRBV6-6 with TRBJ2-7, with D perhaps TRBD2 (6 bases). V lost 0 bases, J lost 3 bases, and 12 bases lay in between. Germline CDR1 and CDR2: MNHNY and SVGAGI (reference sequence). This CDR3 has 15 residues. This chain's CDR3 is CASSYSGTFIYEQYF. CDR3 nucleotides: TGTGCCAGCAGTTACTCCGGGACTTTCATCTACGAGCAGTACTTC.

The J gene is TRBJ2-1, the V gene TRBV13; D is uncertain. The CDR3 sequence is 19 residues long. Germline assignment: CDR1 PRHDT and CDR2 FYEKMQ (reference sequence). V lost 5 bases and J lost 7, with 30 bases in between. The CDR3 DNA reads TGTGCCAGCAGCCTGAGCCCCTCCTCTAGGCCCATTGCTTATAATGAGCAGTTCTTC. Its protein product is CASSLSPSSRPIAYNEQFF.

This clone was observed a handful of times. This sequence joins TRBV2 and TRBJ1-1; D unresolved. Trimming cost V 2 bases and J 10 bases, with 8 bases left between them. The CDR3 covers 11 residues. Germline V gene sequence: CDR1 SNHLY, CDR2 FYNNEI. CDR3 coding DNA: TGTGCCAGCAGTGAAACAGTTCCAGCTTTCTTT. Its protein is CASSETVPAFF.

The genes are TRBV5-1 and TRBJ2-5; 7 positions agree with TRBD1. The germline V gene has CDR1 SGHRS and CDR2 YFSETQ. J lost 0 bases, V lost 3 bases, and 5 bases had no gene match. The CDR3 has 15 amino acids. The CDR3 protein is CASSSPTGNQETQYF. The CDR3 nucleotides are TGCGCCAGCAGCTCCCCGACAGGGAACCAAGAGACCCAGTACTTC.

V and J are TRBV28 and TRBJ1-5; 7 nucleotides match TRBD1. This CDR3 comprises 15 residues. Unmatched junction bases numbered 11, after V lost 7 bases and J lost 5 bases. CDR1 is MDHEN, CDR2 SYDVKM, per germline. The CDR3 sequence is CASTERGRGYQPQHF. CDR3 nucleotide sequence: TGTGCCAGCACTGAGAGGGGCAGGGGGTATCAGCCCCAGCATTTT.

For the CDR3, the DNA is TGTGCCAGCAGTTTTACCTACGAGCAGTACTTC. Translating it yields CASSFTYEQYF. V is TRBV6-5 and J is TRBJ2-7; D gene ambiguous. Germline CDR1 and CDR2: MNHEY and SVGAGI. Trimming pared 4 bases from V and 2 bases from J, leaving 3 bases between. The CDR3 sequence is 11 residues long.

This chain links TRBV5-1 with TRBJ2-3; 11 nucleotides align to TRBD2. There are 16 residues in the CDR3. Germline V gene data show CDR1 as SGHRS and CDR2 as YFSETQ. V dropped 1 base and J dropped 3; count of bases not matched to a gene: 4. The CDR3 DNA follows: TGCGCCAGCAGCTTGACTAGCGGGAGTGTGACAGATACGCAGTATTTT. The encoded protein is CASSLTSGSVTDTQYF.

This rearrangement joins TRBV13 to TRBJ2-7; D is possibly TRBD1 (5 bases). Germline V gene data show CDR1 as PRHDT and CDR2 as FYEKMQ (reference sequence). This CDR3 region has 12 residues. Trimming pared 5 bases from V and 4 bases from J, leaving 9 bases between. CDR3 residues: CASSPGQYEQYF. The CDR3 DNA sequence: TGTGCCAGCAGCCCAGGGCAGTACGAGCAGTACTTC.

This chain connects TRBV19 to TRBJ2-2; 8 nucleotides align to TRBD1. CDR1 is LNHDA and CDR2 is SQIVND in the germline V gene (reference sequence). After removal of 5 bases from V and 8 bases from J, the junction contained 10 bases not matched to a gene. The CDR3 runs to 15 residues. The CDR3 is CASSDRTDRGGELFF. DNA for the CDR3: TGTGCCAGTAGTGATCGGACAGACAGGGGTGGGGAGCTGTTTTTT. Supplemented by reference TRBV19 and TRBJ2-2, the full variable domain reads DGGITQSPKYLFRKEGQNVTLSCEQNLNHDAMYWYRQDPGQGLRLIYYSQIVNDFQKGDIAEGYSVSREKKESFPLTVTSAQKNPTAFYLCASSDRTDRGGELFFGEGSRLTVL.

This chain links TRBV3-1 (or the pseudogene TRBV3-2) with TRBJ1-1; D is ambiguous. The CDR3 totals 15 residues. CDR1 and CDR2 from the germline V gene are LGHDT and YNNKEL (reference sequence). V was cut by 1 base and J by 7 bases, with 16 bases left in between. The DNA of the CDR3 is TGTGCCAGCAGCCAAGCTCCCGGTTTTATTGATGAAGCTTTCTTT. This encodes CASSQAPGFIDEAFF.

This clone appeared a single time. V is TRBV9 and J is TRBJ2-1; 14 bases agree with TRBD2. The V segment lost 3 bases and the J segment 11 bases; nucleotides outside the gene matches: 10. Looked up from germline, CDR1 is SGDLS and CDR2 is YYNGEE. The CDR3 consists of 16 residues. The CDR3 coding sequence is TGTGCCAGCAGCGCAGGGACCGGGACTAGCGGGGGCCAGCAGTTCTTC. This translates into CASSAGTGTSGGQQFF.

The chain uses TRBV11-2 and TRBJ1-1; 7 positions match TRBD1. The V gene's germline CDR1 is SGHAT and CDR2 FQNNGV. V was pared by 1 base and J by 3 bases, with 5 bases of the junction left unmatched. The CDR3 contains 15 residues. CDR3 sequence (DNA): TGTGCCAGCAGCTTAGTTCAGGGGGGTGACACTGAAGCTTTCTTT. It is translated as CASSLVQGGDTEAFF.

The rearrangement links TRBV5-1 to TRBJ1-3; no clear D gene. The germline gives CDR1 SGHRS, CDR2 YFSETQ. V lost 3 bases and J 1 base, leaving 8 bases between the germline ends. This CDR3 has 14 amino acids. For the CDR3, the DNA is TGCGCCAGCAGCTCGGAGGGATCTGGAAACACCATATATTTT. It yields the protein CASSSEGSGNTIYF.

In regard to this clone: The junction differs from germline at one of its ends, possibly a read error. The V call is TRBV15, the J call TRBJ2-7; 14 bases are shared with TRBD2. CDR1 LNHNV and CDR2 YYDKDF come from the germline V gene (reference sequence). This CDR3 spans 15 amino acids. The CDR3 sequence is CATRSTAGRTSGRFF. The DNA of the CDR3 is TGTGCCACCAGGTCGACAGCCGGGCGGACTAGCGGGAGGTTTTTC.

The chain recombines TRBV7-2 with TRBJ2-7; 10 bases match TRBD1. V lost 1 base, J lost 2 bases, and 5 bases stayed unmatched. This CDR3 is 16 amino acids long. CDR1 is SGHTA, CDR2 FQGNSA, per germline. The CDR3 coding sequence is TGTGCCAGCAGCTTAGTAGGCGGACAGGGGGCCTACGAGCAGTACTTC. This encodes CASSLVGGQGAYEQYF.

This rearrangement joins TRBV15 to TRBJ1-5; 11 nucleotides line up with TRBD1. CDR1 is LNHNV and CDR2 is YYDKDF in the germline V gene (reference sequence). The CDR3 is made up of 15 amino acids. V was pared by 5 bases and J by 5 bases, with 5 bases of the junction left unmatched. The DNA for the CDR3 is TGTGCCACCAGCGAGGACAGGGGGCGTTATCAGCCCCAGCATTTT. As protein: CATSEDRGRYQPQHF.

The rearrangement joins TRBV29-1 to TRBJ2-7; possible D gene TRBD2, 5 bases. CDR1 is SQVTM, CDR2 ANQGSEA, per germline. The CDR3 extends over 14 amino acids. Trimming pared 3 bases from V and 1 base from J, leaving 13 bases between. The CDR3 spells CSVETRGISYEQYF. In nucleotides, the CDR3 is TGCAGCGTTGAGACGCGAGGGATTTCCTACGAGCAGTACTTC.

This clone has only a few counts. The gene calls are TRBV24-1 and TRBJ2-7; 9 bases fit TRBD1. Germline trimming cut 4 bases from V and 5 bases from J; bases unmatched to any gene: 5. The V gene's germline CDR1 is KGHDR and CDR2 SFDVKD. The CDR3 extends over 14 amino acids. This CDR3 reads CATSETGTGNEQYF. The DNA of the CDR3 is TGTGCCACCAGTGAAACCGGGACAGGGAACGAGCAGTACTTC.

The chain links TRBV24-1 to TRBJ2-1; TRBD2 agrees at 9 bases. V lost 1 base, J lost 9 bases, and 9 bases stayed unmatched. Germline CDR1 KGHDR, CDR2 SFDVKD. The CDR3 covers 16 residues. CDR3 region: CATSDFLRGGLGEQFF. As DNA, the CDR3 is TGTGCCACCAGTGATTTCTTGCGGGGGGGCCTTGGTGAGCAGTTCTTC.

The chain is built from TRBV28 and TRBJ1-5; 9 bases are shared with TRBD1. Germline lookup yields CDR1 MDHEN and CDR2 SYDVKM. This CDR3 is 15 amino acids long. V was pared by 6 bases and J by 11 bases, with 14 bases of the junction left unmatched. This CDR3 is CASSQQGAYLRAQHF. CDR3 nucleotide sequence: TGTGCCAGCAGCCAACAGGGGGCCTACCTTAGGGCCCAGCATTTT.

Concerning this clone: The same CDR3 can be traced to other DNA sequences in this sample. This rearrangement joins TRBV5-4 to TRBJ2-2; tentatively, D is TRBD1 (6 bases). Per germline, CDR1 SGHNT and CDR2 YYREEE (reference sequence). This CDR3 has 15 amino acids. V lost 0 bases, J lost 4 bases, and 10 bases lay in between. In DNA form, the CDR3 reads TGTGCCAGCAGCTTGGCACAGGGTGCCACCGGGGAGCTGTTTTTT. It is translated as CASSLAQGATGELFF.

The chain recombines TRBV15 with TRBJ1-5; D gene unclear. Deletions cut 0 bases from V and 4 bases from J, with 4 bases between. The CDR3 runs 13 residues. Per the germline V gene, CDR1 is LNHNV and CDR2 is YYDKDF (reference sequence). For the CDR3, the DNA is TGTGCCACCAGCAGAGACAGAAATCAGCCCCAGCATTTT. It encodes CATSRDRNQPQHF.